This T cell receptor beta chain was observed in a study of CD8 T cells in Susac syndrome. cDNA came from around 0.5 to 1 ug RNA primed by random hexamers. TCRdb redid the calling of the immunoSEQ multiplex PCR reads with MiXCR, one entry per CDR3 protein. The sample lists hundreds of thousands of distinct CDR3 sequences; 85% to 90% were seen once. This CDR3 is 14 amino acids long. The V and J ends lost 6 bases and 2 bases respectively, with 13 bases between them. The germline V gene encodes CDR1 LGHDT and CDR2 YNNKEL (reference sequence). The sample consisted of CD8+ T cells from PBMCs. The V and J genes are TRBV3-1 and TRBJ1-1; tentative D call: TRBD1 (6 bases). This clonotype was sampled from a human donor with multiple sclerosis. CDR3 sequence reads: CASSDDRYNTEAFF. DNA for the CDR3: TGTGCCAGCAGTGACGACAGGTACAACACTGAAGCTTTCTTT.